This T cell receptor (beta chain) was found in a study of blood T cell repertoires in COVID-19. Study information: From the United States, Italy and Spain came samples of acute and convalescent COVID-19. PBMCs, B-cell-depleted T cells, or T cells were the source of the cDNA or gDNA that made up the material.

The recovered donors of Cohort 3 showed two negative PCRs, clearance, or symptom resolution. V trimming: 6 bases; J trimming: 1 base; junction bases outside the gene matches: 5. Per germline, CDR1 LGHNT and CDR2 FRNRAP. CDR3 size: 14 residues. Here immunoSEQ multiplex PCR was the method, and the copy in TCRdb shows in-frame clones only, minus some. The table lists 200,000 to 250,000 clones, over 75% of them singletons. The chain is built from TRBV12-5 and TRBJ1-1; 7 positions agree with TRBD1. The sample was PBMCs or T cells enriched from blood (not recorded which). The sequence was obtained from a man between 35 and 55 years old who had recovered from COVID-19. The DNA for the CDR3 is TGTGCTAGTGGGCGGGACAGCCAGAACACTGAAGCTTTCTTT. This translates into CASGRDSQNTEAFF.